The present entry profiles one T cell receptor beta chain with its context. These data come from a study of blood T cell repertoires in COVID-19. Looking at the study overall: From the United States, Italy and Spain came samples of acute and convalescent COVID-19. The cDNA or gDNA used as material had been derived from T cells, B-cell-depleted T cells, or PBMCs.

Original processing notes: Reference gene primers were amplified, and this amplification served to estimate nucleated cell counts. The protocol was immunoSEQ multiplex PCR, while the TCRdb copy is restricted to in-frame clones and leaves out a portion. For V, J and clone size, that table is used; D and trimming come from the DNA. The sample lists around 180,000 clones; about 91% were seen once. The CDR3 is made up of 14 amino acids. Germline V lookup: CDR1 SGHVS, CDR2 FQNEAQ. With 4 bases removed from V and 5 bases from J, the gap between germline ends came to 12 bases. This sequence joins TRBV7-8 and TRBJ2-1; D possibly corresponds to TRBD1 (5 bases). The material sequenced was peripheral blood. This receptor was identified in a woman aged 25 to 39 with acute or convalescent COVID-19. CDR3 sequence: CASSSPRGDNEQFF. The DNA of the CDR3 is TGTGCCAGCAGCTCGCCAAGGGGTGACAATGAGCAGTTCTTC.